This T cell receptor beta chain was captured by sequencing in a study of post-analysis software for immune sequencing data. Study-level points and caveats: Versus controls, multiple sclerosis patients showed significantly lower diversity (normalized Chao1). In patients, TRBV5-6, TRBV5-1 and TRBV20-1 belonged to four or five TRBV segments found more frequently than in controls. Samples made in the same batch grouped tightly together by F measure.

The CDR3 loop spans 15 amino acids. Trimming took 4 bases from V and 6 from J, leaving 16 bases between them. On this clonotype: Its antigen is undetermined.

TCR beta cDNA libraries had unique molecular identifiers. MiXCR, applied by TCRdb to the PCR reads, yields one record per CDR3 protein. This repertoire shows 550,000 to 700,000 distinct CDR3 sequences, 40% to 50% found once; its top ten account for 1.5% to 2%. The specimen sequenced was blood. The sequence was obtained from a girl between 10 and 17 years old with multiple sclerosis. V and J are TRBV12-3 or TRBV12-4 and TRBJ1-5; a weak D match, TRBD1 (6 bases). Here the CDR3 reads CASSSSLGRGQPQHF. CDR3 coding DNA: TGTGCCAGCAGTTCTTCCCTGGGCAGGGGTCAGCCCCAGCATTTT.